This entry concerns a single T cell receptor (beta chain). The sample holds other DNA sequences that translate to the same CDR3. The data stem from a study of blood T cell repertoires in COVID-19. This CDR3 spans 14 amino acids. The V gene's germline CDR1 is SGDLS and CDR2 YYNGEE. Trimming took off 0 bases at V and 4 bases at J, with 10 bases between the two ends. The data were produced by immunoSEQ multiplex PCR, yet TCRdb's version contains in-frame clones alone and is incomplete. The sample has a few hundred thousand clones, roughly nine tenths seen once. Sample: peripheral blood. The source of this sequence is a man aged 18 to 29 who had recovered from COVID-19. This sequence joins TRBV9 and TRBJ1-1; D unresolved. CDR3 region: CASSVGGGSTEAFF. The CDR3, as DNA: TGTGCCAGCAGCGTAGGAGGCGGAAGCACTGAAGCTTTCTTT.